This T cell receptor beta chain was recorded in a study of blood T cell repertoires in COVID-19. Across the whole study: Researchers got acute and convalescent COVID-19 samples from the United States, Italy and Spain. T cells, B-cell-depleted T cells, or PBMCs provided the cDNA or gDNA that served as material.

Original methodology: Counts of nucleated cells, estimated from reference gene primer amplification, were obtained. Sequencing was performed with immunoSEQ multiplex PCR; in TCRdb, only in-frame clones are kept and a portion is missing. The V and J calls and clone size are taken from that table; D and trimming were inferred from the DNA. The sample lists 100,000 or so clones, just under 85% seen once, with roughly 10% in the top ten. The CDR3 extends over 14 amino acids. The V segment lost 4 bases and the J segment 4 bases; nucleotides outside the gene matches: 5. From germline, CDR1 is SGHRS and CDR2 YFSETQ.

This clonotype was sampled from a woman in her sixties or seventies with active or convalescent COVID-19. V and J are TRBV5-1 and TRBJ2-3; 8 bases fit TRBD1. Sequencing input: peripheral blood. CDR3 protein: CASSPAQGADTQYF. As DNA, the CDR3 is TGCGCCAGCAGCCCGGCACAGGGGGCAGATACGCAGTATTTT.